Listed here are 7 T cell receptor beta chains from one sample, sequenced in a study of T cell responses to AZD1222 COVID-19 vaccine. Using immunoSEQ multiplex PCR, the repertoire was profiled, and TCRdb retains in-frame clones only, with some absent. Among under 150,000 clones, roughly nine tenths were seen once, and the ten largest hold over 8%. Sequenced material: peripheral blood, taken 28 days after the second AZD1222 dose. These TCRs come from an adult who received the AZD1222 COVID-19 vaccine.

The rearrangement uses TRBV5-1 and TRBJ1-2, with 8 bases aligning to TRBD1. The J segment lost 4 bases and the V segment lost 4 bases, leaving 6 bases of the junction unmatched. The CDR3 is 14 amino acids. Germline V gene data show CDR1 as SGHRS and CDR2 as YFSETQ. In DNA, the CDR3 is TGCGCCAGCAGCCAGGGGACAGGATTCTATGGCTACACCTTC. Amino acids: CASSQGTGFYGYTF.

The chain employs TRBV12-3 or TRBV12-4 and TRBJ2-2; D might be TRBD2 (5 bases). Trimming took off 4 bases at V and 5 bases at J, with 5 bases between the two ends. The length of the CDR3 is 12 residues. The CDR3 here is CASSWRTGELFF. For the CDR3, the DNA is TGTGCCAGCAGTTGGAGGACCGGGGAGCTGTTTTTT.

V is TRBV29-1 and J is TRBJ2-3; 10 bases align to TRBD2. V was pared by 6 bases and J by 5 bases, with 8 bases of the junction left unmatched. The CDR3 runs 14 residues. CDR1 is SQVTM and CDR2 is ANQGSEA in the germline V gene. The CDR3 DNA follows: TGCAGCGTGGCGGGACTAGCGAGAGGAGATACGCAGTATTTT. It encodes CSVAGLARGDTQYF.

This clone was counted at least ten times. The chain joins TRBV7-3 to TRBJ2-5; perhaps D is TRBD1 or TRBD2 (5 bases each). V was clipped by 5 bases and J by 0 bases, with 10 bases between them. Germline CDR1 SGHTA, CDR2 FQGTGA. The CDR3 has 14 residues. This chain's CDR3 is CASSRDGYQETQYF. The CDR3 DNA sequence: TGTGCCAGCAGCCGGGACGGGTACCAAGAGACCCAGTACTTC.

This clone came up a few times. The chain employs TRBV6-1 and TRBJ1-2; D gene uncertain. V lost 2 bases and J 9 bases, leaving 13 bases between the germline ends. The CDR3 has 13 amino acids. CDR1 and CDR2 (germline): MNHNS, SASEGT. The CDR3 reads CASSEQTALRYTF. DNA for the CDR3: TGTGCCAGCAGTGAACAGACGGCTTTGCGCTACACCTTC.

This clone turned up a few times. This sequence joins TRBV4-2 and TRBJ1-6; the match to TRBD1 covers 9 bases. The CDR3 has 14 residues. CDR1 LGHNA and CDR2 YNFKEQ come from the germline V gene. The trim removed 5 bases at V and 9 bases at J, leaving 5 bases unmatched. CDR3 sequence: CASSEQGAGSPLHF. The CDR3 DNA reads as TGTGCCAGCAGCGAACAGGGGGCTGGTTCACCCCTCCACTTT.

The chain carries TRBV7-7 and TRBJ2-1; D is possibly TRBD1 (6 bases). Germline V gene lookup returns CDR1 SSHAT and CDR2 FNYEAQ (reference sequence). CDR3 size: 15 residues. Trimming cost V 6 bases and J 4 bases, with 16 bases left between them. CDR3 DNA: TGTGCCAGCAGTGAGGGACATCCTACATACAATGAGCAGTTCTTC. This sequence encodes CASSEGHPTYNEQFF.